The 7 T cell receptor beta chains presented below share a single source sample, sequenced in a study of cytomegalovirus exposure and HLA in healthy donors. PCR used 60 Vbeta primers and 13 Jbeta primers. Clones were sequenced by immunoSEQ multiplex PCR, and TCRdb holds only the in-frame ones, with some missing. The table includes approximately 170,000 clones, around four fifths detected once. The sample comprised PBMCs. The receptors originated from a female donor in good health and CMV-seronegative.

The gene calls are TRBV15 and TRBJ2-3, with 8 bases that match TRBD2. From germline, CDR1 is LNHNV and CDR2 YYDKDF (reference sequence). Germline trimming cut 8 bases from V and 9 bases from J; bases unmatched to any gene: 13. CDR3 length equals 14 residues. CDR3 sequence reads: CATRTSRRLATQYF. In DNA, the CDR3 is TGTGCCACCCGAACTTCCCGAAGACTAGCGACGCAGTATTTT.

DNA for the CDR3: TGCAGTGCTATCCCCAAAGAGACCCAGTACTTC. Translation gives CSAIPKETQYF. The chain uses TRBV20-1 and TRBJ2-5; D is uncertain. Germline V gene sequence: CDR1 DFQATT, CDR2 SNEGSKA (reference sequence). Trimming shortened V by 4 bases and J by 3 bases, and 6 bases separated the two germline ends. The CDR3 totals 11 residues.

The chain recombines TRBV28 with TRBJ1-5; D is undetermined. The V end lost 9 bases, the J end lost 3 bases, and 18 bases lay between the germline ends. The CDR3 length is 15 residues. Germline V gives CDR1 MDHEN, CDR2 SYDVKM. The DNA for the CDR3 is TGTGCCAGTAAAAGTGAAAACCAGATCAATCAGCCCCAGCATTTT. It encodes CASKSENQINQPQHF.

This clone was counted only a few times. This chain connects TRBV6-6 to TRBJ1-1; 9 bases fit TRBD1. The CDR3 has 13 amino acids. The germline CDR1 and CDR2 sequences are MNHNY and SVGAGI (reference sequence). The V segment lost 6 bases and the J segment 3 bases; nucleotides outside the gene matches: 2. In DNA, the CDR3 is TGTGCCAGCAGCGACAGGGGGTACACTGAAGCTTTCTTT. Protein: CASSDRGYTEAFF.

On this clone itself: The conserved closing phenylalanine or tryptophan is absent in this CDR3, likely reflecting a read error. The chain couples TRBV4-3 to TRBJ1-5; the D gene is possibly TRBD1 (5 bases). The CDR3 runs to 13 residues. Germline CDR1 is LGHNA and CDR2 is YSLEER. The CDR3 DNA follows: TGCGCCAGCAGCGAAGACCCAGGGCAGCCCCAGCATCTT. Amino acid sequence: CASSEDPGQPQHL.

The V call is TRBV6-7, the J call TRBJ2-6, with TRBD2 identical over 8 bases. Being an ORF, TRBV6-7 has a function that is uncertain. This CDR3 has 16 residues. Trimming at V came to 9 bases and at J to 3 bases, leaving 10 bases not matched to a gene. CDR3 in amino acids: CASGGTRGGGANVLTF. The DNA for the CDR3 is TGTGCCAGTGGGGGGACTAGGGGTGGTGGGGCCAACGTCCTGACTTTC.

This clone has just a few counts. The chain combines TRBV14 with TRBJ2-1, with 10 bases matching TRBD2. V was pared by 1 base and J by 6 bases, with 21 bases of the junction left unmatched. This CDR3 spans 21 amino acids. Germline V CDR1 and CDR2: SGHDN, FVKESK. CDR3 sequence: CASSQVRVRTSGARGLNEQFF. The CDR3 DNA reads TGTGCCAGCAGCCAAGTAAGGGTAAGGACTAGCGGAGCCCGGGGCCTCAATGAGCAGTTCTTC. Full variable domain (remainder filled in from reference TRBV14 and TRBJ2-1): EAGVTQFPSHSVIEKGQTVTLRCDPISGHDNLYWYRRVMGKEIKFLLHFVKESKQDESGMPNNRFLAERTGGTYSTLKVQPAELEDSGVYFCASSQVRVRTSGARGLNEQFFGPGTRLTVL.